Reported below is one TCR beta chain. As yet, its antigen is unknown. Sequenced by immunoSEQ multiplex PCR; TCRdb stores in-frame clones only, minus some. The table lists 150,000 or so clones, roughly 94% of them singletons, with approximately 0.64% in the top ten. This record belongs to a study of T cell responses to AZD1222 COVID-19 vaccine. On the study more broadly: Second-dose groups at about 4 or about 12 weeks were pooled. Study conclusions and caveats: Distributed over spike, vaccine-associated CD4 TCRs predominated at 160-218 and 743-854. Spike-specific TCR breadth and depth rose after two AZD1222 doses.

The V end was cut by 3 bases, the J end by 8 bases, with 13 bases between. Germline V lookup: CDR1 MGHDK, CDR2 SYGVNS. The CDR3 covers 13 residues. The source material was peripheral blood, sampled on day 0 of AZD1222 vaccination. This sequence originates from an adult in good health. The V call is TRBV25-1, the J call TRBJ1-2; the D is unclear. DNA for the CDR3: TGTGCCAGCAGTGATAATATCCGACCGGGCTACACCTTC. This gives the protein CASSDNIRPGYTF.